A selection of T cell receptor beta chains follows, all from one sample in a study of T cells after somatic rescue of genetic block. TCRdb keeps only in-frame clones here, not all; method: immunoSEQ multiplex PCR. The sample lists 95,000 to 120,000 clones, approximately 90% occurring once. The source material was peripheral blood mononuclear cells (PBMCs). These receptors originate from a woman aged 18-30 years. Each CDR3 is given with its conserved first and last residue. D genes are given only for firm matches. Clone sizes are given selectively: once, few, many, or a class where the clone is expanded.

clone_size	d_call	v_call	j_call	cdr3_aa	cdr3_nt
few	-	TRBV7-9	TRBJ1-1	CASSLVGDEAFF	TGTGCCAGCAGCTTAGTGGGGGATGAAGCTTTCTTT
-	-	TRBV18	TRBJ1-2	CASSPGTPVLGYTF	TGTGCCAGCTCACCAGGGACACCCGTATTGGGCTACACCTTC
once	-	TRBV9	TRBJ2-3	CASSVAKARGDTQYF	TGTGCCAGCAGCGTAGCCAAGGCAAGAGGGGATACGCAGTATTTT
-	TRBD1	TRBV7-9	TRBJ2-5	CASSSAGTAQETQYF	TGTGCCAGCAGCTCCGCCGGGACAGCACAAGAGACCCAGTACTTC
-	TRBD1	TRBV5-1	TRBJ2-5	CASSPGQGKETQYF	TGCGCCAGCAGCCCGGGACAGGGGAAGGAGACCCAGTACTTC
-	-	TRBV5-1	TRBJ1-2	CASSFGQGYGYTF	TGCGCCAGCAGCTTTGGTCAGGGATATGGCTACACCTTC
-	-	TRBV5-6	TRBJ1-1	CASSPRVGTEAFF	TGTGCCAGCAGTCCCAGGGTAGGCACTGAAGCTTTCTTT
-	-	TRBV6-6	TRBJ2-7	CASSYPRGEQYF	TGTGCCAGCAGTTACCCAAGGGGCGAGCAGTACTTC
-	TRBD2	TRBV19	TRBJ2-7	CASSTLTSGASPGEQYF	TGTGCCAGTAGTACTCTGACTAGCGGGGCGTCCCCTGGAGAGCAGTACTTC
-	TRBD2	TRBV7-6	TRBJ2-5	CASSLAAGGTQYF	TGTGCCAGCAGCTTAGCGGCGGGGGGGACCCAGTACTTC
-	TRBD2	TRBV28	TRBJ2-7	CASSLSSGGSSYEQYF	TGTGCCAGCAGTTTATCCAGCGGGGGAAGCTCCTACGAGCAGTACTTC
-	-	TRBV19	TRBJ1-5	CASTLGEGNQPQHF	TGTGCCAGTACCCTCGGTGAAGGCAATCAGCCCCAGCATTTT
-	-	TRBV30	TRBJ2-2	CAWKETANTGELFF	TGTGCCTGGAAGGAGACAGCGAACACCGGGGAACTGTTTTTT
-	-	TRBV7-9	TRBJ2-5	CASSLYLQAIQETQYF	TGTGCCAGCAGCTTATATTTGCAGGCGATACAAGAGACCCAGTACTTC
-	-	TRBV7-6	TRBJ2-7	CASSLPQGTQYF	TGTGCCAGCAGCTTACCCCAGGGGACGCAGTACTTC
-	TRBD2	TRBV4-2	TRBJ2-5	CASSPRTSGTSQETQYF	TGTGCCAGCAGCCCCCGGACTAGCGGAACGTCCCAAGAGACCCAGTACTTC
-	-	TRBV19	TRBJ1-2	CASSMNAGRSVSYGYTF	TGTGCCAGTAGTATGAACGCAGGGCGATCGGTTAGCTATGGCTACACCTTC
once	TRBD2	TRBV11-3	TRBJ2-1	CASSLYPSGEYNEQFF	TGTGCCAGCAGCTTGTATCCTAGCGGGGAGTACAATGAGCAGTTCTTC
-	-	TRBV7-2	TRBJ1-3	CASSLEGISGNTIYF	TGTGCCAGCAGCTTAGAGGGCATCTCTGGAAACACCATATATTTT
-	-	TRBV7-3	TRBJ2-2	CASSFTGAGELFF	TGTGCCAGCAGCTTCACGGGGGCCGGGGAGCTGTTTTTT
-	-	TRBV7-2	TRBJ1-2	CASSLERDYGYTF	TGTGCCAGCAGCTTAGAAAGGGACTATGGCTACACCTTC
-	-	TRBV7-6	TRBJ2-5	CASSLMVGPAAQETQYF	TGTGCCAGCAGCTTAATGGTGGGGCCTGCAGCTCAGGAGACCCAGTACTTC
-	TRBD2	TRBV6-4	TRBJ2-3	CASSGEGSTDTQYF	TGTGCCAGCAGTGGGGAGGGCAGCACAGATACGCAGTATTTT
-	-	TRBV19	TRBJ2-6	CATTPTRSGANVLTF	TGTGCCACCACTCCGACCCGATCTGGGGCCAACGTCCTGACTTTC
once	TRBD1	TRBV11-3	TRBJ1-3	CASSLAGQVSGNTIYF	TGTGCCAGCAGCTTAGCGGGACAGGTGTCTGGAAACACCATATATTTT
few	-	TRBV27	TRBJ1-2	CASSPGQIGGYTF	TGTGCCAGCAGCCCCGGACAGATCGGTGGCTACACCTTC
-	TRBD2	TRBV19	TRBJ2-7	CASSPAGRGAYEQYF	TGTGCCAGTAGTCCCGCCGGGAGGGGGGCCTACGAGCAGTACTTC
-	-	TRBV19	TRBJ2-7	CASKVGIFLYEQYF	TGTGCCAGTAAGGTCGGAATATTTCTCTACGAGCAGTACTTC
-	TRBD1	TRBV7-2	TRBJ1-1	CASSPDRVNTEAFF	TGTGCCAGCAGCCCAGACAGGGTGAACACTGAAGCTTTCTTT
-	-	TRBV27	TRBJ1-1	CASSPIQGNTEAFF	TGTGCCAGCAGTCCGATACAGGGGAACACTGAAGCTTTCTTT
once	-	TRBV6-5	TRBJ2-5	CASRADFLLRETQYF	TGTGCCAGCAGGGCGGACTTCCTCCTGCGGGAGACCCAGTACTTC
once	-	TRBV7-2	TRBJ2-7	CASSLDGAPYEQYF	TGTGCCAGCAGCTTAGATGGGGCTCCCTACGAGCAGTACTTC
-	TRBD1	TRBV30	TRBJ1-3	CAWQGVSSGNTIYF	TGTGCCTGGCAGGGGGTCAGCTCTGGAAACACCATATATTTT
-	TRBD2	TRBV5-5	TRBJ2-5	CASSSGLAGFGETQYF	TGTGCCAGCAGCTCGGGACTAGCGGGGTTCGGAGAGACCCAGTACTTC
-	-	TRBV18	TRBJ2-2	CASSPLRAAELFF	TGTGCCAGCTCACCACTTCGGGCAGCGGAGCTGTTTTTT
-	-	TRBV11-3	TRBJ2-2	CASSLRGTNTGELFF	TGTGCCAGCAGCCTCAGGGGTACGAACACCGGGGAGCTGTTTTTT
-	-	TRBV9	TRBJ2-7	CASSVGGGAYEQYF	TGTGCCAGCAGCGTAGGAGGGGGAGCCTACGAGCAGTACTTC
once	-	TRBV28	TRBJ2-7	CATRGAQESSEQYF	TGTGCCACCCGGGGGGCTCAGGAATCGAGCGAGCAGTACTTC
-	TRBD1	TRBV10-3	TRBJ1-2	CAIRGQGDGYTF	TGTGCCATCAGGGGACAGGGGGATGGCTACACCTTC
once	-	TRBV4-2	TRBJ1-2	CASSQYHEGGYTF	TGTGCCAGCAGCCAATACCATGAAGGTGGCTACACCTTC
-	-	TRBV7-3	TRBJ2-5	CASSPGGAQETQYF	TGTGCCAGCAGCCCAGGGGGGGCCCAAGAGACCCAGTACTTC
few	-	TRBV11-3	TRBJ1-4	CASSEWNVDARGVDEKLFF	TGTGCCAGCAGCGAATGGAACGTTGACGCACGGGGTGTGGATGAAAAACTGTTTTTT
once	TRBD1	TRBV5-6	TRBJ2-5	CASSSGTGEQRTQYF	TGTGCCAGCAGCTCCGGGACAGGTGAACAAAGGACCCAGTACTTC
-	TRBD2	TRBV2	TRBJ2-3	CASRAGLAGEYF	TGTGCCAGCAGGGCCGGACTAGCGGGGGAGTATTTT
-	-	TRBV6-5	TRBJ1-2	CASSRPGDGYTF	TGTGCCAGCAGTCGGCCGGGAGATGGCTACACCTTC
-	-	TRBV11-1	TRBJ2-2	CASSLGPHTGELFF	TGTGCCAGCAGCTTAGGTCCACACACCGGGGAGCTGTTTTTT
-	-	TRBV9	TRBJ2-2	CASSVGDSTGELFF	TGTGCCAGCAGCGTAGGGGATTCCACCGGGGAGCTGTTTTTT
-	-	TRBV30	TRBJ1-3	CAWSFGKWGYLSGNTIYF	TGTGCCTGGAGTTTTGGCAAGTGGGGCTACCTCTCTGGAAACACCATATATTTT
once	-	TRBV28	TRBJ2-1	CASSFVGLVGEQFF	TGTGCCAGCAGTTTCGTTGGACTCGTGGGTGAGCAGTTCTTC
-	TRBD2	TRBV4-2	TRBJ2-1	CASSQDNGERGYDEQFF	TGTGCCAGCAGCCAAGACAACGGTGAGCGGGGGTACGATGAGCAGTTCTTC
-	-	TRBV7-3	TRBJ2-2	CASSPEGTNTGELFF	TGTGCCAGCAGCCCCGAGGGGACCAACACCGGGGAGCTGTTTTTT
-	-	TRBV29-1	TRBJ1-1	CSVRAENTEAFF	TGCAGCGTTCGGGCAGAGAACACTGAAGCTTTCTTT
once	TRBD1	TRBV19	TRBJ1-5	CASSIGTGGTRSNQPQHF	TGTGCCAGTAGTATCGGGACAGGGGGGACCCGTAGTAATCAGCCCCAGCATTTT
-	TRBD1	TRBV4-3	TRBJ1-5	CASSQGRTGPFNQPQHF	TGCGCCAGCAGCCAGGGTCGGACAGGACCTTTCAATCAGCCCCAGCATTTT
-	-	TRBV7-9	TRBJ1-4	CASSRTVNEKLFF	TGTGCCAGCAGCAGGACAGTGAATGAAAAACTGTTTTTT
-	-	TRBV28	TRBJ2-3	CASSLTRENTQYF	TGTGCCAGCAGTTTAACCAGGGAGAATACGCAGTATTTT
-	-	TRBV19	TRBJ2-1	CASSIGMAGEQFF	TGTGCCAGTAGTATTGGGATGGCGGGGGAGCAGTTCTTC
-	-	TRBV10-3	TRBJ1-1	CAIRILLNTEAFF	TGTGCCATCAGGATACTTTTGAACACTGAAGCTTTCTTT
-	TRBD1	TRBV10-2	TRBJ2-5	CASSRTGHQETQYF	TGCGCCAGCAGTCGGACAGGTCACCAAGAGACCCAGTACTTC
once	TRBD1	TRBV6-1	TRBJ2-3	CASRGTGLGDTQYF	TGTGCCAGCAGGGGGACAGGGCTTGGAGATACGCAGTATTTT